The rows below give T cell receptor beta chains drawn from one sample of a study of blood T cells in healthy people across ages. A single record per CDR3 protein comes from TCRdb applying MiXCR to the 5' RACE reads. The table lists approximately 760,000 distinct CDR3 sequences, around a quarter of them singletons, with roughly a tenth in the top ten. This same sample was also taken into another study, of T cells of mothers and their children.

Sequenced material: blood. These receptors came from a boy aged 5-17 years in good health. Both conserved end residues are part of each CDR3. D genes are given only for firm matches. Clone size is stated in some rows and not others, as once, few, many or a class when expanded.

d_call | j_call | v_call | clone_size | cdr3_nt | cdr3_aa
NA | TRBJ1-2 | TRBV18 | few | TGTGCCAGCTCACCACCTCAGGGTGGGAATGGCTACACCTTC | CASSPPQGGNGYTF
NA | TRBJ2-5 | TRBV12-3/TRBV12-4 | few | TGTGCCAGCAGGACAGACCAAGAGACCCAGTACTTC | CASRTDQETQYF
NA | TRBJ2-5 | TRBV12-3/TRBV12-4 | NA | TGTGCCAGCAGGTCTGGAAACCTGCAAGAGACCCAGTACTTC | CASRSGNLQETQYF
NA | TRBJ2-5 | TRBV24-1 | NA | TGTGCCACCAGTGATTTCCGGGGCCAAGAGACCCAGTACTTC | CATSDFRGQETQYF
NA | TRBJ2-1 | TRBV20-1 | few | TGCAGTGCAGGCGGGCTGAACCACAATGAGCAGTTCTTC | CSAGGLNHNEQFF
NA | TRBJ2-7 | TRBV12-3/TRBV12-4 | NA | TGTGCCAGCAGTTCACCCGTCCGGGAGCAGTACTTC | CASSSPVREQYF
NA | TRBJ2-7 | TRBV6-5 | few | TGTGCCAGCAGAGGACAGTACCACTACGAGCAGTACTTC | CASRGQYHYEQYF
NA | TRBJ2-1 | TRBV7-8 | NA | TGTGCCAGCTGCCCCCAAGCTCTCAACAATGAGCAGTTCTTC | CASCPQALNNEQFF
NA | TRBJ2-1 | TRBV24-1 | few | TGTGCCACCAGTGCCCCCTCCGGGGTGAGCTCCTACAATGAGCAGTTCTTC | CATSAPSGVSSYNEQFF
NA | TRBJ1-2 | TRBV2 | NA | TGTGCCAGCAGTGAGGACACGACAGCAATGAACTATGGCTACACCTTC | CASSEDTTAMNYGYTF
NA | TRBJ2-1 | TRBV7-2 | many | TGTGCCAGCAGCTTGGGGGACTCCTCCCGGGAGCAGTTCTTC | CASSLGDSSREQFF
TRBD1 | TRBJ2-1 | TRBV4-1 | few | TGCGCCAGCAGCCAGGCAGGACAGGGGTTTGAGCAGTTCTTC | CASSQAGQGFEQFF
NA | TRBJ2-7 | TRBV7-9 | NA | TGTGCCAGCAGCCCCCGGGACAAGTACTACGAGCAGTACTTC | CASSPRDKYYEQYF
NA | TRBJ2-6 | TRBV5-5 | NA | TGTGCCAGCAGCTTGAAGGATTTGGCTGGGGCCAACGTCCTGACTTTC | CASSLKDLAGANVLTF
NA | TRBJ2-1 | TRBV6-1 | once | TGTGCCAGCAGTGAAGCGAAGGGGGTAGCTAAAAACGATGAGCAGTTCTTC | CASSEAKGVAKNDEQFF
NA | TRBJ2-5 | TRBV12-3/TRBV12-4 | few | TGTGCCAGCAGGGCCGGGAGTCCGTACCAGCAGTACTTC | CASRAGSPYQQYF
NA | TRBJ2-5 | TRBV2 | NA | TGTGCCAGCAGAAAGGGAGAAGAGACCCAGTACTTC | CASRKGEETQYF
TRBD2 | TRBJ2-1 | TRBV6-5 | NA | TGTGCCAGCACCCCGACTAGCGGGGTCCCCAATGAGCAGTTCTTC | CASTPTSGVPNEQFF
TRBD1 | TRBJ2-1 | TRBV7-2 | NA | TGTGCCAGCAGGGCGGACAGGGTGCAATACAATGAGCAGTTCTTC | CASRADRVQYNEQFF
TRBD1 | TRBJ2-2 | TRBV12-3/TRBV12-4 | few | TGTGCCAGCAGCCCGAAGTTCGGGACAGGGGGCGGCGGGGAGCTGTTTTTT | CASSPKFGTGGGGELFF
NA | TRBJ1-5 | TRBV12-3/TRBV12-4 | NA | TGTGCCAGCACGGGTAGGGGAGGATCCAATCAGCCCCAGCATTTT | CASTGRGGSNQPQHF
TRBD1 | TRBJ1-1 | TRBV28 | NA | TGTGCCAGCAGGACCGGACAGGGAAAAGCTTTCTTT | CASRTGQGKAFF
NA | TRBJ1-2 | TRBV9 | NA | TGTGCCAGCAGCGTGGGCCAAGGGATCAACTATGGCTACACCTTC | CASSVGQGINYGYTF
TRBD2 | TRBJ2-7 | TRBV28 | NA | TGTGCCAGCAGTTCCCGTCTAGCGGGGGCCAAGCAGTACTTC | CASSSRLAGAKQYF
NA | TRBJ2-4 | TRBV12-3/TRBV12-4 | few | TGTGCCAGCAGTTTTGGGGGCTCGGACATTCAGTACTTC | CASSFGGSDIQYF
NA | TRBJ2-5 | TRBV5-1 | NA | TGCGCCAGCAGCTTGACTAGTCCAGAGACCCAGTACTTC | CASSLTSPETQYF
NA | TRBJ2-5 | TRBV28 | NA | TGTGCCAGCGAACCCTCTTGGGCCCAAGAGACCCAGTACTTC | CASEPSWAQETQYF
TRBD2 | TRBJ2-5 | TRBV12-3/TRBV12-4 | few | TGTGCCAGCAGTGGCGGCCGGGAGGTCCAAGAGACCCAGTACTTC | CASSGGREVQETQYF
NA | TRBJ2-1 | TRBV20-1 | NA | TGCAGTGCTAGAGTTGTTGGTCGCAATGAGCAGTTCTTC | CSARVVGRNEQFF
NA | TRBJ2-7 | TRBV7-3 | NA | TGTGCCAGCAGCTTTGGCCCCCCCTACGAGCAGTACTTC | CASSFGPPYEQYF
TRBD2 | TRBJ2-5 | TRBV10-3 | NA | TGTGCCATCAAGGAAGCGGGAGATGTAGAGACCCAGTACTTC | CAIKEAGDVETQYF
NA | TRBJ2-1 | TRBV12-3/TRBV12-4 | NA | TGTGCCAGCAGTTTTGATCATACGTTGGCCGGTCGCTCCTACAATGAGCAGTTCTTC | CASSFDHTLAGRSYNEQFF
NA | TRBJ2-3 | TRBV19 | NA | TGTGCCAGTAGTGCCGGTGAGAGCCCAGATACGCAGTATTTT | CASSAGESPDTQYF
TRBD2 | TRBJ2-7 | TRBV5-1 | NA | TGCGCCAGCAGCGCGAGCCCTAGCGGGGGGGCCTACGAGCAGTACTTC | CASSASPSGGAYEQYF
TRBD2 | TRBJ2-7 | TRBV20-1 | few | TGCAGTGCGTCCAGACTAGCGGTCTCCTACGAGCAGTACTTC | CSASRLAVSYEQYF
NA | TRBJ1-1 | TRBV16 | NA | TGTGCCAGCAGCATCGGACAGATAACTGAAGCTTTCTTT | CASSIGQITEAFF
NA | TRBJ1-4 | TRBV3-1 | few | TGTGCCAGCAGCCCCCTACCTTACCGGACGGGTGGGGAAAAACTGTTTTTT | CASSPLPYRTGGEKLFF